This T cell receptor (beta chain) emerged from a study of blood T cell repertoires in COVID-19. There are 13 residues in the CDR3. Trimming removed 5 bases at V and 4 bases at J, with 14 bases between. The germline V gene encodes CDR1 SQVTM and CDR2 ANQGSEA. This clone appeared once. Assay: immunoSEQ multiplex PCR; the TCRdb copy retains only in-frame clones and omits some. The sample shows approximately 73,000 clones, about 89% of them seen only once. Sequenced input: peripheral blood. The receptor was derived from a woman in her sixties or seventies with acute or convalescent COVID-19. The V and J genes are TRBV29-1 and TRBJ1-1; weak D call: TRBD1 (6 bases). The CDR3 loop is CSVSGGLGTEAFF. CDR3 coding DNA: TGCAGCGTTAGCGGGGGGCTAGGCACTGAAGCTTTCTTT.